This TCR beta chain was documented in a study of cytotoxic CD8 clonotypes in ibrutinib-treated CLL. The study's findings and limits: Circulating CD8+ T-cell counts were tracked by baseline clonality, which exceeded that of age-matched healthy donors. Public clonotypes proved infrequent, and on treatment they shrank or remained steady.

Genomic DNA for TCR beta libraries, about 1.8 micrograms, came from cryopreserved PBMCs. TCRdb's copy holds only in-frame clones and misses some; the assay was immunoSEQ multiplex PCR. The sample yields about 130,000 clones, 80% to 90% seen once. V lost 4 bases and J lost 3, with 9 bases in between. Germline V CDR1 and CDR2: LNHDA, SQIVND (reference sequence). CDR3 length equals 13 residues. Note on this clone: Its target is not known.

The chain uses TRBV19 and TRBJ1-2, with D perhaps TRBD1 (5 bases). This TCR derives from a human donor with chronic lymphocytic leukemia. The sample consisted of PBMCs, taken after 24 months of ibrutinib treatment. DNA of the CDR3: TGTGCCAGTAGTACCTGGGGGGACTATGGCTACACCTTC. Translation: CASSTWGDYGYTF.